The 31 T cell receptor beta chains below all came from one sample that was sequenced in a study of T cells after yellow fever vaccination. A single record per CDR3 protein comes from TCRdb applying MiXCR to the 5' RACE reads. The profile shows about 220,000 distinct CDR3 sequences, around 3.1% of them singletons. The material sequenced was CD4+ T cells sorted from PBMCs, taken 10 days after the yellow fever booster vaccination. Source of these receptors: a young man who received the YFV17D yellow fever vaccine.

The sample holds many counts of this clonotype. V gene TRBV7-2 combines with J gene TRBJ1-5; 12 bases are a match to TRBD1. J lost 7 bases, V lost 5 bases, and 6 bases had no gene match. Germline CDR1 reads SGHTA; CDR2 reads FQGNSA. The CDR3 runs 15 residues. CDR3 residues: CASSPGQGAGQPQHF. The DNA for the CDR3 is TGTGCCAGCAGCCCGGGACAGGGGGCGGGACAGCCCCAGCATTTT.

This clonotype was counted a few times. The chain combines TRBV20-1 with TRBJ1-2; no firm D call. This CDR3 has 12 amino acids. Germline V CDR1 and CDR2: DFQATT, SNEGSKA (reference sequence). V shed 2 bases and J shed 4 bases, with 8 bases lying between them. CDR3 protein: CSARTGVYGYTF. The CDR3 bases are TGCAGTGCTAGAACGGGAGTCTATGGCTACACCTTC.

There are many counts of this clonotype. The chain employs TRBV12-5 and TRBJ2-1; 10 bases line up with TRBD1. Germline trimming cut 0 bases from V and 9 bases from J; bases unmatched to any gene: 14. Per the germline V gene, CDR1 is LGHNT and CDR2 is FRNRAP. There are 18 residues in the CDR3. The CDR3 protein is CASGLVLTGQGNLGEQFF. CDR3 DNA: TGTGCTAGTGGTTTGGTACTCACGGGACAGGGGAATTTAGGTGAGCAGTTCTTC.

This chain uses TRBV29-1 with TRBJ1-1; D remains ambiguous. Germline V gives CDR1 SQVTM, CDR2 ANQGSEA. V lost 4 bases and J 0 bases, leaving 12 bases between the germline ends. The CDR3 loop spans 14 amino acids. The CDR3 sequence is CSVAWGRVNTEAFF. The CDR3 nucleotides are TGCAGCGTTGCCTGGGGTCGAGTGAACACTGAAGCTTTCTTT.

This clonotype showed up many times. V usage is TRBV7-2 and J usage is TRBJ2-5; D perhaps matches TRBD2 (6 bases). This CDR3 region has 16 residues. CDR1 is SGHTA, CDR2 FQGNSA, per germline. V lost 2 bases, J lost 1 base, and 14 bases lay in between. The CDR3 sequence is CASSLSRRGAQETQYF. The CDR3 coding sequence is TGTGCCAGCAGCTTATCGAGGCGGGGAGCCCAAGAGACCCAGTACTTC.

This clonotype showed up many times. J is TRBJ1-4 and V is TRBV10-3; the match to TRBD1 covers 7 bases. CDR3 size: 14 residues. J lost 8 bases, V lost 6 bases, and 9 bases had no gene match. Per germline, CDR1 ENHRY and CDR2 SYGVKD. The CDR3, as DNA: TGTGCCATCAGCAATTCCCAGACAGGGGAAAAACTGTTTTTT. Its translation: CAISNSQTGEKLFF.

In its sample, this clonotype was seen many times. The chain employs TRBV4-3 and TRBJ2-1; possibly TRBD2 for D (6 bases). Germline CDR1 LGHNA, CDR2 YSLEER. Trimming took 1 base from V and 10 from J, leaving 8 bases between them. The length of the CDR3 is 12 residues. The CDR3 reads CASSQGRGEQFF. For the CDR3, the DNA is TGCGCCAGCAGCCAAGGACGGGGGGAGCAGTTCTTC.

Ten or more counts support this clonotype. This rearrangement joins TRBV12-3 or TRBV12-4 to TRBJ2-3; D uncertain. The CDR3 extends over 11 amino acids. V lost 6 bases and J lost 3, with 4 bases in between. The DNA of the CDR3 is TGTGCCAGCAGCTTAACAGATACGCAGTATTTT. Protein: CASSLTDTQYF.

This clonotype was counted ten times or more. The CDR3 DNA follows: TGCGCCAGCAGCCTCCTAGCGGACTCCTACGAGCAGTACTTC. Protein sequence: CASSLLADSYEQYF. The chain recombines TRBV5-1 with TRBJ2-7; 7 bases map to TRBD2. J was trimmed by 0 bases and V by 4 bases; bases with no gene match: 4. In germline, CDR1 is SGHRS, CDR2 YFSETQ. This CDR3 has 14 amino acids.

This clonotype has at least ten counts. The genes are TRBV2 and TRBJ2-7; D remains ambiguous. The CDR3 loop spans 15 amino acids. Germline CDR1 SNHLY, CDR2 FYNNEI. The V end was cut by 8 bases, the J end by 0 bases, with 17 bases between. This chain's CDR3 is CASCITQASSYEQYF. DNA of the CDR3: TGTGCCAGCTGTATCACTCAGGCAAGCTCCTACGAGCAGTACTTC.

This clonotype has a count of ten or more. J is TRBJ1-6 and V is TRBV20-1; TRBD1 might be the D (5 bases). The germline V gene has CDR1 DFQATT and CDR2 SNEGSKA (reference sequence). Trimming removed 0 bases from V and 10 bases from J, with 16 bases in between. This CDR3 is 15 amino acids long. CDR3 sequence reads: CSARDPQGFISPLHF. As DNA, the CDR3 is TGCAGTGCTAGAGATCCCCAGGGTTTCATCTCACCCCTCCACTTT.

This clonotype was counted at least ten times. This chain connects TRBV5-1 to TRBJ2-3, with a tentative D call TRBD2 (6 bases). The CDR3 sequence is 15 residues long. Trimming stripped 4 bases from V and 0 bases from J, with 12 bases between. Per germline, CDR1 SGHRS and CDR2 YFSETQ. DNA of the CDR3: TGCGCCAGCAGCGACGGCGGGACTAGCACAGATACGCAGTATTTT. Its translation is CASSDGGTSTDTQYF.

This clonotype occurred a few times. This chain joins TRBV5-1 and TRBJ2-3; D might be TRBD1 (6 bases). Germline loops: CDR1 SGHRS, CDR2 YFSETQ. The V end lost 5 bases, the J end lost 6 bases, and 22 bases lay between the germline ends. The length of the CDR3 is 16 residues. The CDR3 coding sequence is TGCGCCAGCAGTTTGTCTAACTCCCGGGACACGGATACGCAGTATTTT. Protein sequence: CASSLSNSRDTDTQYF. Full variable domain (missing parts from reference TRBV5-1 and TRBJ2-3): KAGVTQTPRYLIKTRGQQVTLSCSPISGHRSVSWYQQTPGQGLQFLFEYFSETQRNKGNFPGRFSGRQFSNSRSEMNVSTLELGDSALYLCASSLSNSRDTDTQYFGPGTRLTVL.

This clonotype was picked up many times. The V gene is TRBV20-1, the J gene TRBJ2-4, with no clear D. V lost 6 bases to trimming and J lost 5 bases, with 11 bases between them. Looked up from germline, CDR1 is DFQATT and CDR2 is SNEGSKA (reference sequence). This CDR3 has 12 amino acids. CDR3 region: CSAPLSQNIQYF. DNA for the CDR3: TGCAGTGCGCCCCTGTCCCAAAACATTCAGTACTTC.

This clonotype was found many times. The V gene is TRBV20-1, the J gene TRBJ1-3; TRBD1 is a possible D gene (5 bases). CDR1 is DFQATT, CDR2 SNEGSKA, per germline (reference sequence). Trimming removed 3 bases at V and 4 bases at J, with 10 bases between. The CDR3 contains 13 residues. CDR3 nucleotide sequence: TGCAGTGCTAGTAGTGGGGCCGGAAACACCATATATTTT. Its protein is CSASSGAGNTIYF.

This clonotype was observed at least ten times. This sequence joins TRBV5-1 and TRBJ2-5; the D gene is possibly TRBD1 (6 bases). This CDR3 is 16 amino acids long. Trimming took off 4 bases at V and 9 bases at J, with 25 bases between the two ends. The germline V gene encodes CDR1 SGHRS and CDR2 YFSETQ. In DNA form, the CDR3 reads TGCGCCAGCAGCCCTGTCCCAGGACAGCTTGGAGTGGCCCAGTACTTC. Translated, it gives CASSPVPGQLGVAQYF.

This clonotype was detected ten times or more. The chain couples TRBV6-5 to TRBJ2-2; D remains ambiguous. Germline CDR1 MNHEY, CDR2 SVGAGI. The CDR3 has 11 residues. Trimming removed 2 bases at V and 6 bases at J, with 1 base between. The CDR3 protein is CASSYPGELFF. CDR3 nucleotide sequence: TGTGCCAGCAGTTACCCCGGGGAGCTGTTTTTT.

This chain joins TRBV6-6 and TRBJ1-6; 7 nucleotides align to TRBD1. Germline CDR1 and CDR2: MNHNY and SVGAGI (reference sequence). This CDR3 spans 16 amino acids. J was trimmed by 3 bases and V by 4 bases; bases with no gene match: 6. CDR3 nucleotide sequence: TGTGCCAGCAGTTCCTCGGGACAGCTCTATAATTCACCCCTCCACTTT. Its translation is CASSSSGQLYNSPLHF.

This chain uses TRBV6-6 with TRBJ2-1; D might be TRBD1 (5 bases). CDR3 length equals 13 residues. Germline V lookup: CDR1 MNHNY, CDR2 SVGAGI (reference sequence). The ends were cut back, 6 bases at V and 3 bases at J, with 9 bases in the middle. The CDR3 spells CASSRQIYNEQFF. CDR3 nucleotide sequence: TGTGCCAGCAGCAGACAGATCTACAATGAGCAGTTCTTC.

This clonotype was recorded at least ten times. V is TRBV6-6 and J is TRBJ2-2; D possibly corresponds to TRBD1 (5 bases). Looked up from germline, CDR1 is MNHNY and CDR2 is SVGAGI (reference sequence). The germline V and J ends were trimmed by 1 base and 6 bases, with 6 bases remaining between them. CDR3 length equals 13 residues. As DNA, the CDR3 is TGTGCCAGCAGTTACTTAGGGGCCGGGGAGCTGTTTTTT. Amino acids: CASSYLGAGELFF.

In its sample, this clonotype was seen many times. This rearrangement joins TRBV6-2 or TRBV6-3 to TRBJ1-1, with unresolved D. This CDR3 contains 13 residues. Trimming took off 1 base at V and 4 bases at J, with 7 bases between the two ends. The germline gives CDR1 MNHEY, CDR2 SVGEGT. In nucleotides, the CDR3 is TGTGCCAGCAGTTACTGGGATTTCACTGAAGCTTTCTTT. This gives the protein CASSYWDFTEAFF.

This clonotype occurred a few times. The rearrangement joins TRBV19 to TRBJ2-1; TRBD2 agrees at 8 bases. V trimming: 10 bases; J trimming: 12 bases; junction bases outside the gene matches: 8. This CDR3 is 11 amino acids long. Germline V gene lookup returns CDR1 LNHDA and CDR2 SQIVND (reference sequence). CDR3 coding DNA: TGTGCCACCGCCGGGGGGGAGACGCAGTTCTTC. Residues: CATAGGETQFF.

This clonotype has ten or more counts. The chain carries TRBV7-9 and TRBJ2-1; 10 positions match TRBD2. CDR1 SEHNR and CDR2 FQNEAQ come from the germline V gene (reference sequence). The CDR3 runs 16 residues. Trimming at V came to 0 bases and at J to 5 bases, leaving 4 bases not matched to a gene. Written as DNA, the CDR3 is TGTGCCAGCAGCTTAGCCCTAGCGGGGGAGCACAATGAGCAGTTCTTC. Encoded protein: CASSLALAGEHNEQFF.

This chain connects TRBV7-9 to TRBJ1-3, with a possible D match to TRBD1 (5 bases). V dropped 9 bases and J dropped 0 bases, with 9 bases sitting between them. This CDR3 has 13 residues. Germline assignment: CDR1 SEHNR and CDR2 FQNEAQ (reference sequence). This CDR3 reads CARSDSSGNTIYF. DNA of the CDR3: TGTGCCAGAAGTGACAGCTCTGGAAACACCATATATTTT.

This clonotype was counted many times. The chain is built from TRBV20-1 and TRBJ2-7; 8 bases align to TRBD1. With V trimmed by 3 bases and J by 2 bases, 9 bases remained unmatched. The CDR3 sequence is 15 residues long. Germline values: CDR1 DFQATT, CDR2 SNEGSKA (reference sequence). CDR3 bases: TGCAGTGCTAGGTGGGCGGACAGGGACACCTACGAGCAGTACTTC. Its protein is CSARWADRDTYEQYF.

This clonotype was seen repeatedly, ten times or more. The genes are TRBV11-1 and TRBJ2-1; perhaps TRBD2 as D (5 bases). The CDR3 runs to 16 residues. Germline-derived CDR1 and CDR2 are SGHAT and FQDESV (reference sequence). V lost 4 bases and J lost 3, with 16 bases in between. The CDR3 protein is CASSSRSLGVYNEQFF. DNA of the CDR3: TGTGCCAGCAGCTCCCGGAGCCTCGGGGTCTACAATGAGCAGTTCTTC. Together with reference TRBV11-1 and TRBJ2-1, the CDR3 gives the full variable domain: EAEVAQSPRYKITEKSQAVAFWCDPISGHATLYWYRQILGQGPELLVQFQDESVVDDSQLPKDRFSAERLKGVDSTLKIQPAELGDSAMYLCASSSRSLGVYNEQFFGPGTRLTVL.

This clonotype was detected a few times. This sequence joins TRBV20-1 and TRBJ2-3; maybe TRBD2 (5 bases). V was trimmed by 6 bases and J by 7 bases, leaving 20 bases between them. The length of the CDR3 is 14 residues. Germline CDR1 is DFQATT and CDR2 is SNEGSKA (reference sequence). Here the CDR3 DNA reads TGCAGTGCCCCGGGAAGGCAGGATAAAAATACGCAGTATTTT. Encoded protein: CSAPGRQDKNTQYF.

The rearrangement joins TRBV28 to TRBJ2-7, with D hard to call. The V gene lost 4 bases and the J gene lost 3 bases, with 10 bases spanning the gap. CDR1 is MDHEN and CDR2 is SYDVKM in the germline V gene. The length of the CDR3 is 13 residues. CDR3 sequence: CASSSPTNYEQYV. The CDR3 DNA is TGTGCCAGCAGTTCTCCGACCAACTACGAGCAGTACGTC.

The CDR3 region is CASHGQASEQYF. The CDR3 DNA sequence: TGTGCCAGCCACGGACAGGCATCCGAGCAGTACTTC. The V gene is TRBV7-9, the J gene TRBJ2-7; 7 bases map to TRBD1. V lost 8 bases and J lost 6; bases outside the gene matches: 7. The CDR3 has 12 residues. Germline V CDR1 and CDR2: SEHNR, FQNEAQ (reference sequence).

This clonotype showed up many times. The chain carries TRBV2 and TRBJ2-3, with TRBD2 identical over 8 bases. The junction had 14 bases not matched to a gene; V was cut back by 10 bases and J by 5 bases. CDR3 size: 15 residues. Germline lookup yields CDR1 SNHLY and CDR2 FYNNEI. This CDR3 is CATGGLAGGRDTQYF. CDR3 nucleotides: TGTGCCACCGGCGGCCTAGCGGGCGGAAGAGATACGCAGTATTTT.

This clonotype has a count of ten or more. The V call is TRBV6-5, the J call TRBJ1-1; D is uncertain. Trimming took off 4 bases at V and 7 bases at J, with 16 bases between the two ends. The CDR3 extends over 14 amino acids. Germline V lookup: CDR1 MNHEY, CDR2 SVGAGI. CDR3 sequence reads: CASSSADIRDEAFF. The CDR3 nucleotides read TGTGCCAGCAGTTCCGCCGACATAAGGGATGAAGCTTTCTTT.